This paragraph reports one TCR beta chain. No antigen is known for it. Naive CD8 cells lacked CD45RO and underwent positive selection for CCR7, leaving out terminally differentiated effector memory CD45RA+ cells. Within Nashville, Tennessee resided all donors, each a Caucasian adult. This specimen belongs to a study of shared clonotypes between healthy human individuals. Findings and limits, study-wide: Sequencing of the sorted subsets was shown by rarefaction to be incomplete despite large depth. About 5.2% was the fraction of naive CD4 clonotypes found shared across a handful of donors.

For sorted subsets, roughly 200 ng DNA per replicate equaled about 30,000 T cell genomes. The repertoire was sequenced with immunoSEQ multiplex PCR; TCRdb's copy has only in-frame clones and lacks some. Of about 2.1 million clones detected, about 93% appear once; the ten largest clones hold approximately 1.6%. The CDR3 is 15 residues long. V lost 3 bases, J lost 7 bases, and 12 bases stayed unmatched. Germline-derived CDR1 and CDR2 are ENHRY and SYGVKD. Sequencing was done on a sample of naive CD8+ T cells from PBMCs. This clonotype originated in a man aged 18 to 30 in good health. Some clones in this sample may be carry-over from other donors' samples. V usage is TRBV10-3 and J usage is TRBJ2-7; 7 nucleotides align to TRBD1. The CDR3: CAISDRRQGVWEQYF. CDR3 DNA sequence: TGTGCCATCAGTGATCGGAGACAGGGTGTGTGGGAGCAGTACTTC.